These 17 T cell receptor beta chains share one sample of origin, sequenced in a study of CD8 T cells in Susac syndrome. RNA was extracted with the RNeasy kit, and a quantity of 0.5 to 1 ug was reverse transcribed using random hexamers. TCRdb itself ran the immunoSEQ multiplex PCR reads through MiXCR, one entry per CDR3 protein. The sample shows 400,000 to 550,000 distinct CDR3 sequences, more than 70% of them seen only once. The sequenced sample consisted of CD8+ T cells from PBMCs. The receptors shown here come from a human donor with multiple sclerosis.

This chain's CDR3 is CSVEAGTDNEQFF. The CDR3 DNA reads as TGCAGCGTTGAAGCCGGGACAGACAATGAGCAGTTCTTC. This rearrangement joins TRBV29-1 to TRBJ2-1, with TRBD1 identical over 7 bases. CDR3 length: 13 residues. With V trimmed by 1 base and J by 5 bases, 2 bases remained unmatched. CDR1 is SQVTM, CDR2 ANQGSEA, per germline.

This chain connects TRBV19 to TRBJ1-3; no clear D. Trimming shortened V by 7 bases and J by 0 bases, and 13 bases separated the two germline ends. The CDR3 loop spans 15 amino acids. Germline lookup yields CDR1 LNHDA and CDR2 SQIVND (reference sequence). The CDR3 DNA sequence: TGTGCCAGTACCCCAGGCGGCGACTCTGGAAACACCATATATTTT. It yields the protein CASTPGGDSGNTIYF.

This clonotype was picked up one time. J is TRBJ2-3 and V is TRBV27; TRBD2 agrees at 7 bases. After removal of 3 bases from V and 4 bases from J, the junction contained 7 bases not matched to a gene. The CDR3 is 15 amino acids. CDR1 is MNHEY, CDR2 SMNVEV, per germline (reference sequence). CDR3 loop: CASSFGRGPADTQYF. The DNA for the CDR3 is TGTGCCAGCAGTTTTGGGAGGGGTCCAGCAGATACGCAGTATTTT.

CDR3 amino acids: CASSLGAGVNQPQHF. CDR3 bases: TGTGCCAGCAGTTTAGGAGCAGGGGTCAATCAGCCCCAGCATTTT. This chain connects TRBV27 to TRBJ1-5; D might be TRBD1 (6 bases). CDR1 and CDR2 (germline): MNHEY, SMNVEV (reference sequence). The V end lost 2 bases, the J end lost 3 bases, and 11 bases lay between the germline ends. There are 15 residues in the CDR3.

The chain uses TRBV4-1 and TRBJ1-1; perhaps TRBD1 as D (6 bases). The V end lost 1 base, the J end lost 7 bases, and 13 bases lay between the germline ends. The germline gives CDR1 MGHRA, CDR2 YSYEKL. CDR3 size: 14 residues. The chain's CDR3 is CASSQAGGQIEAFF. The CDR3 nucleotides are TGCGCCAGCAGCCAAGCGGGGGGGCAAATTGAAGCTTTCTTT.

This chain connects TRBV5-1 to TRBJ2-4; TRBD1 matches at 8 bases. The CDR3 runs 14 residues. Germline CDR1 and CDR2: SGHRS and YFSETQ. V shed 0 bases, J shed 7 bases, and the junction held 3 bases outside the gene matches. The CDR3 sequence is CASSLGQGTNIQYF. CDR3 sequence (DNA): TGCGCCAGCAGCTTGGGACAGGGGACTAACATTCAGTACTTC. Supplemented by reference TRBV5-1 and TRBJ2-4, the full variable domain reads KAGVTQTPRYLIKTRGQQVTLSCSPISGHRSVSWYQQTPGQGLQFLFEYFSETQRNKGNFPGRFSGRQFSNSRSEMNVSTLELGDSALYLCASSLGQGTNIQYFGAGTRLSVL.

The chain has TRBV11-2 and TRBJ2-7, with a tentative D call TRBD2 (6 bases). The V end was cut by 6 bases, the J end by 3 bases, with 15 bases between. Germline CDR1 and CDR2: SGHAT and FQNNGV. The CDR3 consists of 14 residues. The CDR3 loop reads CASRGVAESYEQYF. For the CDR3, the DNA is TGTGCCAGCAGAGGGGTAGCGGAGAGCTACGAGCAGTACTTC.

This clonotype was seen ten or more times. The chain employs TRBV11-3 and TRBJ2-1; tentatively, D is TRBD2 (6 bases). The germline gives CDR1 SGHNT, CDR2 YENEEA. The V gene lost 3 bases and the J gene lost 6 bases, with 12 bases spanning the gap. This CDR3 contains 14 residues. As DNA, the CDR3 is TGTGCCAGCAGCTTGCCGGGGGTAGGCAATGAGCAGTTCTTC. It specifies CASSLPGVGNEQFF. The complete variable domain, with remaining parts taken from reference TRBV11-3 and TRBJ2-1, reads EAGVVQSPRYKIIEKKQPVAFWCNPISGHNTLYWYLQNLGQGPELLIRYENEEAVDDSQLPKDRFSAERLKGVDSTLKIQPAELGDSAVYLCASSLPGVGNEQFFGPGTRLTVL.

This clonotype was seen once. The V gene is TRBV27, the J gene TRBJ1-2, with D unclear. Germline assignment: CDR1 MNHEY and CDR2 SMNVEV (reference sequence). The CDR3 is made up of 12 amino acids. Trimming cost V 8 bases and J 6 bases, with 13 bases left between them. The chain's CDR3 is CASGRPENGYTF. CDR3 DNA sequence: TGTGCCAGCGGCAGGCCCGAAAATGGCTACACCTTC.

The chain combines TRBV30 with TRBJ2-7, with TRBD2 matching 8 bases. The CDR3 runs to 12 residues. The V segment lost 0 bases and the J segment 6 bases; nucleotides outside the gene matches: 1. Per the germline V gene, CDR1 is GTSNPN and CDR2 is SVGIG (reference sequence). CDR3 in amino acids: CAWSVRGGEQYF. In nucleotides, the CDR3 is TGTGCCTGGAGTGTACGGGGGGGCGAGCAGTACTTC.

CDR3 loop: CASSSTGGDTQYF. The DNA for the CDR3 is TGTGCCAGCAGCTCCACGGGGGGAGATACGCAGTATTTT. This chain links TRBV11-2 with TRBJ2-3; 7 positions match TRBD2. The CDR3 runs 13 residues. The junction had 3 bases not matched to a gene; V was cut back by 4 bases and J by 5 bases. Germline CDR1 is SGHAT and CDR2 is FQNNGV.

This chain joins TRBV4-1 and TRBJ1-2, with a tentative D call TRBD1 (5 bases). The CDR3 consists of 14 residues. V was clipped by 4 bases and J by 2 bases, with 11 bases between them. Germline V gene data show CDR1 as MGHRA and CDR2 as YSYEKL. The CDR3 region is CASSRGGANYGYTF. CDR3 in DNA: TGCGCCAGCAGCCGGGGAGGGGCCAACTATGGCTACACCTTC.

The chain recombines TRBV11-2 with TRBJ2-5; perhaps TRBD2 as D (6 bases). The germline V and J ends were trimmed by 1 base and 4 bases, with 19 bases remaining between them. The CDR3 loop spans 17 amino acids. Per the germline V gene, CDR1 is SGHAT and CDR2 is FQNNGV. The CDR3 is CASSLGLAGIVAETQYF. CDR3 sequence (DNA): TGTGCCAGCAGCTTAGGTCTTGCGGGGATCGTGGCAGAGACCCAGTACTTC. The full variable domain, its missing parts supplied by reference TRBV11-2 and TRBJ2-5, is EAGVAQSPRYKIIEKRQSVAFWCNPISGHATLYWYQQILGQGPKLLIQFQNNGVVDDSQLPKDRFSAERLKGVDSTLKIQPAKLEDSAVYLCASSLGLAGIVAETQYFGPGTRLLVL.

V is TRBV27 and J is TRBJ2-7; D gene unclear. Deletions cut 0 bases from V and 4 bases from J, with 10 bases between. Germline CDR1 MNHEY, CDR2 SMNVEV (reference sequence). The CDR3 covers 14 residues. The CDR3: CASSLSTLGYEQYF. CDR3 nucleotide sequence: TGTGCCAGCAGTTTATCGACCCTCGGATACGAGCAGTACTTC.

This chain connects TRBV29-1 to TRBJ2-2, with D perhaps matching TRBD1 (6 bases). The ends were cut back, 3 bases at V and 4 bases at J, with 12 bases in the middle. This CDR3 is 14 amino acids long. Germline CDR1 and CDR2: SQVTM and ANQGSEA. Here the CDR3 reads CSVDLQGATGELFF. The CDR3 DNA reads as TGCAGCGTTGACTTACAGGGAGCCACCGGGGAGCTGTTTTTT.

The CDR3 loop is CASSIGDSLETEAFF. CDR3 nucleotides: TGTGCCAGTAGTATCGGGGACAGCCTGGAGACTGAAGCTTTCTTT. J is TRBJ1-1 and V is TRBV19, with 7 bases that match TRBD1. CDR1 LNHDA and CDR2 SQIVND come from the germline V gene (reference sequence). The ends lost 3 bases at V and 5 bases at J; junction bases unmatched: 9. CDR3 length: 15 residues.

The chain recombines TRBV27 with TRBJ1-5; tentative D call: TRBD1 (5 bases). Between the trimmed V and J ends, which lost 1 base and 2 bases, there was a span of 9 bases. The CDR3 runs to 15 residues. The V gene's germline CDR1 is MNHEY and CDR2 SMNVEV (reference sequence). The CDR3 loop is CASSLWGSGNQPQHF. CDR3 bases: TGTGCCAGCAGTTTATGGGGGTCTGGCAATCAGCCCCAGCATTTT.